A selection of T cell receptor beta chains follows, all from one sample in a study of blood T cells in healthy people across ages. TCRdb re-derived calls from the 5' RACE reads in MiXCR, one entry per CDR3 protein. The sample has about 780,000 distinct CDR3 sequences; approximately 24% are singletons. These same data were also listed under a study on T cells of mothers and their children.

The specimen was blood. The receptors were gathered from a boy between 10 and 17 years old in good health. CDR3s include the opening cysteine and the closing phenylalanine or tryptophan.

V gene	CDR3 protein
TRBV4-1	CASSQSMTGTGAYEQYF
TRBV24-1	CATSDPGQGSTGELFF
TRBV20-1	CSAREATGRNTEAFF
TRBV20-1	CSASPPPPYEQYF
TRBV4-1	CASSQDNLGLAGALSTDTQYF
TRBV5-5	CASSDHQGWQETQYF
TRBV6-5	CASSYGTGTSGNTIYF
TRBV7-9	CASSLDGSGSMVHYGYTF
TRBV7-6	CASSLEDLVPETQYF
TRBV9	CASSPTGQGAGNSPLHF
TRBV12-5	CASGLGVAGWDEQFF
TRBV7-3	CASSFSPGYTGELFF
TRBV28	CASSSGTPSLEGYF
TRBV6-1	CASSDPPGGAQSNEQFF
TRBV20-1	CSARDPAGPYEQYF
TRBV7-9	CASSTFDGPYEQYF
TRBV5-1	CASSSGGQGANTGELFF
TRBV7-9	CASSFPDTAYGYTF
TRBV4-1	CASSQDGGVNIQYF
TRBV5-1	CASSPRTGDAHGYTF
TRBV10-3	CAINLQGGYGYTF
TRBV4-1	CASSQGPRRTGIRDRGETQYF
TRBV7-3	CASSLTATSGGAQETQYF
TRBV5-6	CASTSLMGPKDGYTF
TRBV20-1	CSARDRAAETQYF
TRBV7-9	CASSWGLSYEQYF
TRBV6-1	CASTPTSLAEETQYF
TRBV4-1	CASKETEQSPNEQFF
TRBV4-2	CASSQDLPGPSGNTIYF
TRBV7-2	CASSLEEGTGTQYF
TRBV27	CASSSGQWREQYF
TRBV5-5	CASSFYPHREQYF
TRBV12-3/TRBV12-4	CASSYGTAAYEQYF
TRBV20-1	CSALRLAGLAPLYNEQFF
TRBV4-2	CASSQRGGGTDTQYF
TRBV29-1	CSVEARLMNTEAFF
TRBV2	CASSLDRSQGAF
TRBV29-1	CSVEDQGIGNTIYF
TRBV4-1	CASSQKPLQRAGNTIYF
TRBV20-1	CSARGTSWWQFF
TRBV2	CASSERTTSTDTQYF
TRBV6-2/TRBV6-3	CASSYGTNIQYF
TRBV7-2	CASSVQGGEKLFF
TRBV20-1	CSARGERTGETQYF
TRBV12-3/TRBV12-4	CASSWTGGNLPLHF
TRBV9	CASSVGGPPLTKEKPFF
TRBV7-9	CASSSQPSDYGYTF
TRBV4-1	CASTTSGVGTQYF
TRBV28	CASSHRLAGGPETQYF
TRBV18	CASSPRDRDSNQPQHF
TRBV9	CASSPYSSGVSYEQYF